The T cell receptor beta chain under discussion was sequenced for a study of T cell responses to AZD1222 COVID-19 vaccine. Study as a whole: Second-dose recipients at about 4 or about 12 weeks were treated as one pooled group.

Sequencing used immunoSEQ multiplex PCR; TCRdb keeps in-frame clones, though not all of them. The sample contains some 150,000 clones, about 93% of which appear only once. This CDR3 is built from 15 residues. Germline CDR1 is MDHEN and CDR2 is SYDVKM. Trimming took off 6 bases at V and 3 bases at J, with 18 bases between the two ends. The material was peripheral blood, obtained on day 0 of AZD1222 vaccination. The receptor comes from an adult in good health. The chain employs TRBV28 and TRBJ2-7, with D perhaps given as TRBD1 or TRBD2 (7 bases each). CDR3: CASSRAGDRVYEQYF. DNA for the CDR3: TGTGCCAGCAGCCGGGCGGGAGACAGGGTCTACGAGCAGTACTTC.